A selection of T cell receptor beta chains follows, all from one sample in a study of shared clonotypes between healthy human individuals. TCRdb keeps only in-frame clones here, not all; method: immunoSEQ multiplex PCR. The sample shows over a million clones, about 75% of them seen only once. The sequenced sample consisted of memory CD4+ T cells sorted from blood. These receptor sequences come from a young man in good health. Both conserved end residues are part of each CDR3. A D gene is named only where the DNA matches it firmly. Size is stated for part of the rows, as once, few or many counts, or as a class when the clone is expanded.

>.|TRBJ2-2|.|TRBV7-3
CASSLGGSNTGELFF
TGTGCCAGCAGCTTAGGGGGGTCGAACACCGGGGAGCTGTTTTTT
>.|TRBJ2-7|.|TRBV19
CASSIQGTYEQYF
TGTGCCAGTAGTATTCAGGGGACCTACGAGCAGTACTTC
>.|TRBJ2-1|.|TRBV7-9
CASTLVEGPNEQFF
TGTGCCAGCACCCTAGTGGAGGGGCCCAATGAGCAGTTCTTC
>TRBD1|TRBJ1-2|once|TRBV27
CASSIDRVNYGYTF
TGTGCCAGCAGTATAGACAGGGTTAACTATGGCTACACCTTC
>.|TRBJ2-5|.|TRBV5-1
CASSLAGGLGGETQYF
TGCGCCAGCAGCTTGGCCGGGGGGCTAGGAGGGGAGACCCAGTACTTC
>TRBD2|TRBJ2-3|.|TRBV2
CASCQLAGSTDTQYF
TGTGCCAGCTGCCAACTAGCGGGGAGCACAGATACGCAGTATTTT
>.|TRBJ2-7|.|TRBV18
CASSTIRYEQYF
TGTGCCAGCTCCACCATCAGGTACGAGCAGTACTTC
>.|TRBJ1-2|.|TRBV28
CASKAVDHYGYTF
TGTGCCAGCAAGGCAGTTGACCACTATGGCTACACCTTC
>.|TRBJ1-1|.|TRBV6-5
CASNGPMNTEAFF
TGTGCCAGCAACGGCCCCATGAACACTGAAGCTTTCTTT
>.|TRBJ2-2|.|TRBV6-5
CASSYQTGELFF
TGTGCCAGCAGTTACCAGACCGGGGAGCTGTTTTTT
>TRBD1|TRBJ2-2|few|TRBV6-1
CASRKGQYTGELFF
TGTGCCAGCAGGAAGGGACAGTACACCGGGGAGCTGTTTTTT
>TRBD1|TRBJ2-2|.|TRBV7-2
CASSPRGQGTTGELFF
TGTGCCAGCAGCCCCCGGGGACAGGGGACCACCGGGGAGCTGTTTTTT
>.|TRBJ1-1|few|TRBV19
CASSTRGGHTEAFF
TGTGCCAGTAGTACAAGAGGGGGGCACACTGAAGCTTTCTTT
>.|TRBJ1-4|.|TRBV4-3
CASSQESARTLEGEKLFF
TGCGCCAGCAGCCAAGAATCGGCCAGGACGCTCGAGGGTGAAAAACTGTTTTTT
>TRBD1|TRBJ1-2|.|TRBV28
CASSPTGGYGYTF
TGTGCCAGCAGTCCGACAGGGGGCTATGGCTACACCTTC
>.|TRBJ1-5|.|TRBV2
CASSRDSGNQPQHF
TGTGCCAGCAGTCGGGACTCTGGCAATCAGCCCCAGCATTTT
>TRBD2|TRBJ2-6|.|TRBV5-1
CASSPGTSGRSSGANVLTF
TGCGCCAGCAGCCCCGGGACTAGCGGGAGGAGCTCTGGGGCCAACGTCCTGACTTTC
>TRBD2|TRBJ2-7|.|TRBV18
CASSPRPGGYEQYF
TGTGCCAGCTCACCTCGTCCGGGGGGCTACGAGCAGTACTTC
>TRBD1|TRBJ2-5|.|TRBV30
CAWSSPGQRRETQYF
TGTGCCTGGAGTTCACCGGGACAGCGGAGGGAGACCCAGTACTTC
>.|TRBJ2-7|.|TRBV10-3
CAISDFHEQYF
TGTGCCATCAGTGACTTCCACGAGCAGTACTTC
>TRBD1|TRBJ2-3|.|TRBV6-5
CASSRDRSTDTQYF
TGTGCCAGCAGTCGGGACAGATCGACGGATACGCAGTATTTT
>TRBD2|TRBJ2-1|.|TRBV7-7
CASRSGTSGGEQFF
TGTGCTAGCAGGAGTGGGACTAGCGGTGGTGAGCAGTTCTTC
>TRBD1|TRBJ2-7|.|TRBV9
CASSETGVGEQYF
TGTGCCAGCAGCGAGACAGGGGTGGGGGAGCAGTACTTC
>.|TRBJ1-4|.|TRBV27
CASRGPGEKLFF
TGTGCCAGCAGGGGGCCGGGTGAAAAACTGTTTTTT
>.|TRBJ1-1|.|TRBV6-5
CASSYSFGTPTEAFF
TGTGCCAGCAGTTACTCGTTCGGGACGCCCACTGAAGCTTTCTTT
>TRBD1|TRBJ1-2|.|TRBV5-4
CASSSGRDRGGNYGYTF
TGTGCCAGCAGCTCCGGCCGGGACAGGGGGGGAAACTATGGCTACACCTTC
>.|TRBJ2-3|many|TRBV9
CASSVGNTDTQYF
TGTGCCAGCAGCGTAGGAAACACAGATACGCAGTATTTT
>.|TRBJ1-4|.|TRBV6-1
CASSERGAYEKLFF
TGTGCCAGCAGTGAACGGGGGGCTTACGAAAAACTGTTTTTT
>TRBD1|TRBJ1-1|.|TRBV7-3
CASSLTGQGNPEAFF
TGTGCCAGCAGCCTAACAGGACAGGGGAACCCTGAAGCTTTCTTT
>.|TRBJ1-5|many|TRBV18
CASSSPNQPQHF
TGTGCCAGCTCATCCCCCAATCAGCCCCAGCATTTT
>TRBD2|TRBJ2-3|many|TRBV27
CASSFTATSGGATDTQYF
TGTGCCAGCAGTTTCACCGCGACTAGCGGGGGGGCGACAGATACGCAGTATTTT
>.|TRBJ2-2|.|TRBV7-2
CASSLSDSYTGELFF
TGTGCCAGCAGCCTATCGGACAGCTACACCGGGGAGCTGTTTTTT
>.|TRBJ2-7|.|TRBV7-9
CASSLDGVSYEQYF
TGTGCCAGCAGCTTAGATGGGGTGTCCTACGAGCAGTACTTC
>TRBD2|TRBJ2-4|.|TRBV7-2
CASSLSLAGGLGNIQYF
TGTGCCAGCAGCTTAAGTCTAGCGGGAGGGCTTGGGAACATTCAGTACTTC
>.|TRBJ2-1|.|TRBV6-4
CASSTSSYNEQFF
TGTGCCAGCTCAACGAGCTCCTACAATGAGCAGTTCTTC
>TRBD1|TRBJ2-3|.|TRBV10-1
CASSDLLGQGGRDTQYF
TGCGCCAGCAGTGACCTTCTAGGACAGGGAGGTAGAGATACGCAGTATTTT
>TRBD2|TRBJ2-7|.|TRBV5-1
CASSPRTSNYEQYF
TGCGCCAGCAGCCCGAGGACTAGTAACTACGAGCAGTACTTC
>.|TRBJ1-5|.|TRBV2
CASSEPRGIDQPQHF
TGTGCCAGCAGTGAGCCCAGGGGAATCGATCAGCCCCAGCATTTT
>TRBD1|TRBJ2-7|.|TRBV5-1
CASSKQGASYEQYF
TGCGCCAGCAGCAAACAGGGGGCGTCCTACGAGCAGTACTTC
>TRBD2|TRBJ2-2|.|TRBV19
CASSILTSGGELFF
TGTGCCAGTAGTATCCTGACTAGCGGCGGGGAGCTGTTTTTT
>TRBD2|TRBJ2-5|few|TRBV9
CASSASGGGETQYF
TGTGCCAGCAGCGCTAGCGGGGGAGGGGAGACCCAGTACTTC
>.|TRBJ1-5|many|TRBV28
CASRQDLNQPQHF
TGTGCCAGCAGACAGGACCTCAATCAGCCCCAGCATTTT
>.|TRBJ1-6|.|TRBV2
CASSAAGTNSPLHF
TGTGCCAGCAGTGCAGCAGGGACGAATTCACCCCTCCACTTT
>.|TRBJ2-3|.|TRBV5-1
CASSLDPTDTQYF
TGCGCCAGCAGCTTGGATCCCACAGATACGCAGTATTTT
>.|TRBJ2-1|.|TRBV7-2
CASSLAGIGNEQFF
TGTGCCAGCAGCTTAGCGGGGATTGGAAATGAGCAGTTCTTC
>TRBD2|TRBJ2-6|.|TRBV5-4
CASSPGGMSGANVLTF
TGTGCCAGCAGCCCGGGGGGTATGTCTGGGGCCAACGTCCTGACTTTC
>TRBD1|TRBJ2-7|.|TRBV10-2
CASSDTDRGTTYEQYF
TGCGCCAGCAGTGACACGGACAGGGGCACAACCTACGAGCAGTACTTC
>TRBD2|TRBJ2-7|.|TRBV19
CASSRLGAGEYEQYF
TGTGCCAGTAGTCGGTTGGGCGCGGGAGAGTACGAGCAGTACTTC
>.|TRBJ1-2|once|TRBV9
CASSVATGGSNYGYTF
TGTGCCAGCAGCGTAGCTACGGGAGGATCTAACTATGGCTACACCTTC
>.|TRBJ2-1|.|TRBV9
CASSVRRAGYNEQFF
TGTGCCAGCAGCGTAAGACGCGCGGGGTACAATGAGCAGTTCTTC